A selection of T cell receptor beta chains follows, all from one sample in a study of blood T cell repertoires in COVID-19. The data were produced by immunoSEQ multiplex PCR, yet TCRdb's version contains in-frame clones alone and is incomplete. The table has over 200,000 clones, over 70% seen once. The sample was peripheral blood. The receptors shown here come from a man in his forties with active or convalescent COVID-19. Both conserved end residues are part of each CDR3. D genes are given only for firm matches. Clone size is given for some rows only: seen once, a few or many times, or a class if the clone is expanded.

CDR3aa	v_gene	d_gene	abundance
CASSLRGRDTEAFF	TRBV5-1	NA	NA
CASSLDRGRETQYF	TRBV5-4	TRBD1	NA
CASSLSPLAGGRNEQFF	TRBV5-1	TRBD2	NA
CASSLKVGLVSTDTQYF	TRBV7-2	NA	NA
CASSYSILTYEQYF	TRBV6-5	NA	NA
CASSRTRNQPQHF	TRBV19	NA	NA
CASSQDYSGTDTQYF	TRBV3-1/TRBV3-2	NA	NA
CASSGGAGGVGQPQHF	TRBV6-2/TRBV6-3	TRBD1	few
CASSLVGSNSPLHF	TRBV11-2	NA	NA
CASSPTAPGQGPGYTF	TRBV18	TRBD1	NA
CASSSEPDSYYEQYF	TRBV5-1	NA	NA
CASSQVREQETQYF	TRBV4-1	NA	NA
CASSMGGPTDTQYF	TRBV19	NA	NA
CASSPQQGGTEAFF	TRBV18	NA	NA
CASSRTGVGTEAFF	TRBV7-8	TRBD1	NA
CSVGQDGNTIYF	TRBV29-1	TRBD1	NA
CASRETGGFKEQYF	TRBV25-1	TRBD1	NA
CASSQPGQGTFEAFF	TRBV4-1	TRBD1	NA
CASSPWAEPNTEAFF	TRBV18	NA	NA